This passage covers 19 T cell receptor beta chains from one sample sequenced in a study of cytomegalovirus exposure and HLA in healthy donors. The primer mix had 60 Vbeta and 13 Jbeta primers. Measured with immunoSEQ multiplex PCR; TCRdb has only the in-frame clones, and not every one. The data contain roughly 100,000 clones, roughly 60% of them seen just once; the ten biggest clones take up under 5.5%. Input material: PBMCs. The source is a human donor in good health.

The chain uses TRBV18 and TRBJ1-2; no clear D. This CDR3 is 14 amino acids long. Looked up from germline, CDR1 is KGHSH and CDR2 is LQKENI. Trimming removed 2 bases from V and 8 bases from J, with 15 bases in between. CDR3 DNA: TGTGCCAGCTCACCATTAGGACTGAGCCAGGGCTACACCTTC. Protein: CASSPLGLSQGYTF.

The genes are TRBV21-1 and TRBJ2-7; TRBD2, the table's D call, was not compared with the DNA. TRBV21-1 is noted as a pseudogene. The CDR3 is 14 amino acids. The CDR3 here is CASSPGTSTTEQYF. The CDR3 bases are TGTGCCAGCAGCCCGGGGACTAGTACGACCGAGCAGTACTTC.

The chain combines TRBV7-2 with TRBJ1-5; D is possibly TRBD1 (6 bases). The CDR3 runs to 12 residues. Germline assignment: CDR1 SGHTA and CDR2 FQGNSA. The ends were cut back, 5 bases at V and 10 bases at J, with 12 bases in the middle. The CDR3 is CASSVQGRPQHF. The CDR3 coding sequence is TGTGCCAGCAGCGTACAGGGTCGTCCCCAGCATTTT.

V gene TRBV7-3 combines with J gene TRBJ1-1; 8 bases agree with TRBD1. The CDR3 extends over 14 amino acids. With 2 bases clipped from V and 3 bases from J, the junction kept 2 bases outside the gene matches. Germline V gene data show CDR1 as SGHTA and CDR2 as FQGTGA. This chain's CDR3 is CASSLGTGYTEAFF. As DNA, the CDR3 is TGTGCCAGCAGCTTAGGGACAGGTTACACTGAAGCTTTCTTT.

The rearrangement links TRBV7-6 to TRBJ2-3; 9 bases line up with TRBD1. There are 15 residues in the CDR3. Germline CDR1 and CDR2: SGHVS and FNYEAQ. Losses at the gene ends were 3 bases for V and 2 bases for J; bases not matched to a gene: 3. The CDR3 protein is CASSFTGGVTDTQYF. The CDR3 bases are TGTGCCAGCAGCTTCACAGGGGGCGTCACAGATACGCAGTATTTT.

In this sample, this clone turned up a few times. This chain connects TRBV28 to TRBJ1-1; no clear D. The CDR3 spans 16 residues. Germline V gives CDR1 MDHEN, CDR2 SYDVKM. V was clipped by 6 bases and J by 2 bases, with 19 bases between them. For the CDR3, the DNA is TGTGCCAGCAGCCTAATCCCGGGGATCGGAAACACTGAAGCTTTCTTT. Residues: CASSLIPGIGNTEAFF.

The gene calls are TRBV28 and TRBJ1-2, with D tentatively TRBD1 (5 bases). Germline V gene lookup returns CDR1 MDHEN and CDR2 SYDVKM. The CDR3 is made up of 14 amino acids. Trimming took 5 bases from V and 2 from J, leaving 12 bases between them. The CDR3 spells CASSPGTQNYGYTF. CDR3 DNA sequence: TGTGCCAGCAGTCCGGGGACTCAGAACTATGGCTACACCTTC.

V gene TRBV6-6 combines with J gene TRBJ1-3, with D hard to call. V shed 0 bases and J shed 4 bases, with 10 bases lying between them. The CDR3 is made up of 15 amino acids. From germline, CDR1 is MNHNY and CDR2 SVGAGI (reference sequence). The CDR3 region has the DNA TGTGCCAGCAGTTACTCCGGGGTCTCGGGAAACACCATATATTTT. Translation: CASSYSGVSGNTIYF.

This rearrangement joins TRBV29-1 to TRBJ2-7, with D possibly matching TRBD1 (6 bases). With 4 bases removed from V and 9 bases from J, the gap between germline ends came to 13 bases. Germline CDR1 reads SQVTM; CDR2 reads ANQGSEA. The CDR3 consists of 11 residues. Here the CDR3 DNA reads TGCAGCGTTGGGGGGCCCGTAGGGCAGTACTTC. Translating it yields CSVGGPVGQYF.

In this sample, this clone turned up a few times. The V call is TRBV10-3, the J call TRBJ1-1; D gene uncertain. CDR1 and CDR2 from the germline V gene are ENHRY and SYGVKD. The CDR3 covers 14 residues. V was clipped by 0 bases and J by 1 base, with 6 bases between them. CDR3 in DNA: TGTGCCATCAGTGAGTCGGAGCAGAACACTGAAGCTTTCTTT. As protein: CAISESEQNTEAFF.

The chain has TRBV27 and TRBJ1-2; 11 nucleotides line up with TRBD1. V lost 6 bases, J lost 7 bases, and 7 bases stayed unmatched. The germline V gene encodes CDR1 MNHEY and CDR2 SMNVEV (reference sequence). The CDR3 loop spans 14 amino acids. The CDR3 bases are TGTGCCAGCAGGGGATTAGGACAGGGGGCTGGCTACACCTTC. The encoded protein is CASRGLGQGAGYTF.

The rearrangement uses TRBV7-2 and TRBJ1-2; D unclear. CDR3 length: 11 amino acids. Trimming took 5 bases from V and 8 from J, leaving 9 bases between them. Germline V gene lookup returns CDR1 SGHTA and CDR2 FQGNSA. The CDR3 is CASSPLRGYTF. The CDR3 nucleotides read TGTGCCAGCAGCCCGCTACGAGGCTACACCTTC. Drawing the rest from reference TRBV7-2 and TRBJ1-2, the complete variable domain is GAGVSQSPSNKVTEKGKDVELRCDPISGHTALYWYRQSLGQGLEFLIYFQGNSAPDKSGLPSDRFSAERTGGSVSTLTIQRTQQEDSAVYLCASSPLRGYTFGSGTRLTVV.

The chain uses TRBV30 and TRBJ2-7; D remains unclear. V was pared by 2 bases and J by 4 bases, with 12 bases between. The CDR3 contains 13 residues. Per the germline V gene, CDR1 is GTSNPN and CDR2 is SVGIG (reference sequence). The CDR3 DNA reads TGTGCCTGGAGTAAGACACTGAATTACGAGCAGTACTTC. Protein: CAWSKTLNYEQYF.

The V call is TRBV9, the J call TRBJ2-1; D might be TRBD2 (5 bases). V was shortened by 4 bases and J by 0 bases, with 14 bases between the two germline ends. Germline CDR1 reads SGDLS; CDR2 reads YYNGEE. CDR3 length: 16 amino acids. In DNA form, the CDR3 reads TGTGCCAGCAGCTACGGGGTTGGGAGCTCCTACAATGAGCAGTTCTTC. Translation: CASSYGVGSSYNEQFF. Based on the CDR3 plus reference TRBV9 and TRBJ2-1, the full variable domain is DSGVTQTPKHLITATGQRVTLRCSPRSGDLSVYWYQQSLDQGLQFLIQYYNGEERAKGNILERFSAQQFPDLHSELNLSSLELGDSALYFCASSYGVGSSYNEQFFGPGTRLTVL.

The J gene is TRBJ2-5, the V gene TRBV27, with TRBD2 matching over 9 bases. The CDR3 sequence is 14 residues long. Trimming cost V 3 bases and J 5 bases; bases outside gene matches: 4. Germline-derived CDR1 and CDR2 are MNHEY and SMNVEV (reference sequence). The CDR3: CASSLVSGSETQYF. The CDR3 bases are TGTGCCAGCAGTTTGGTTAGCGGGAGTGAGACCCAGTACTTC.

CDR3 sequence: CASSPRPDSSYEQYF. The CDR3 nucleotides read TGTGCCAGCTCACCAAGGCCGGACAGCTCCTACGAGCAGTACTTC. The genes are TRBV18 and TRBJ2-7, with TRBD1 as a possible D gene (6 bases). V lost 2 bases and J lost 0, with 11 bases in between. This CDR3 contains 15 residues. Germline CDR1 reads KGHSH; CDR2 reads LQKENI.

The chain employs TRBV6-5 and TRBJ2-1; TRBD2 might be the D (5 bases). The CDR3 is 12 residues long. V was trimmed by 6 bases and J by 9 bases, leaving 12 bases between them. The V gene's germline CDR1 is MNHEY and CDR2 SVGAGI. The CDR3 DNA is TGTGCCAGCAGCCGGGGATATGTTGAGCAGTTCTTC. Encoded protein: CASSRGYVEQFF.

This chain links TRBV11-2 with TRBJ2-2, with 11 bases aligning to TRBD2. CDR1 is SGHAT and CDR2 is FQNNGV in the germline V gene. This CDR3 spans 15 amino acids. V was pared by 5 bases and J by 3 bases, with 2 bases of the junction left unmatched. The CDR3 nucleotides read TGTGCCAGCAGCCTAGCGGGAGGTTACACCGGGGAGCTGTTTTTT. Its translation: CASSLAGGYTGELFF. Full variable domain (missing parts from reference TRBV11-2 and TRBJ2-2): EAGVAQSPRYKIIEKRQSVAFWCNPISGHATLYWYQQILGQGPKLLIQFQNNGVVDDSQLPKDRFSAERLKGVDSTLKIQPAKLEDSAVYLCASSLAGGYTGELFFGEGSRLTVL.

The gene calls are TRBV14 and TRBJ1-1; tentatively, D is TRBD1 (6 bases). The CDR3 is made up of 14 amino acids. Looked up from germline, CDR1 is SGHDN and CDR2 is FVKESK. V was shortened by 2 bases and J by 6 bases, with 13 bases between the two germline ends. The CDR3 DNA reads TGTGCCAGCAGCCAATTATTCGGACAGTCTGAAGCTTTCTTT. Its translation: CASSQLFGQSEAFF. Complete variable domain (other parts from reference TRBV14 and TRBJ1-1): EAGVTQFPSHSVIEKGQTVTLRCDPISGHDNLYWYRRVMGKEIKFLLHFVKESKQDESGMPNNRFLAERTGGTYSTLKVQPAELEDSGVYFCASSQLFGQSEAFFGQGTRLTVV.